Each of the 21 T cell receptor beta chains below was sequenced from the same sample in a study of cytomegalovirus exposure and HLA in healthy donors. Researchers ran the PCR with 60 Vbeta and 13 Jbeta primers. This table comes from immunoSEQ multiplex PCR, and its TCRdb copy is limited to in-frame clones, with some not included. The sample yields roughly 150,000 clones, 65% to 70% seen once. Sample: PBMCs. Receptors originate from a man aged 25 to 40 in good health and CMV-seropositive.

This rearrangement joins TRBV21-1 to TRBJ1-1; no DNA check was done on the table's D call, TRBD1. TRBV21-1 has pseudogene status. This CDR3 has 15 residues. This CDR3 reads CASTQGGRMNTEAFF. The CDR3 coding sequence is TGTGCCAGCACCCAAGGGGGCAGGATGAACACTGAAGCTTTCTTT.

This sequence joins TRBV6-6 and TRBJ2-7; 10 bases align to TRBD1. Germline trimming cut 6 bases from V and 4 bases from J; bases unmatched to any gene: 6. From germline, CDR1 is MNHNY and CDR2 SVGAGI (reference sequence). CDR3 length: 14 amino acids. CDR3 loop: CASRSRDRGYEQYF. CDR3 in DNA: TGTGCCAGCAGAAGCCGGGACAGGGGATACGAGCAGTACTTC.

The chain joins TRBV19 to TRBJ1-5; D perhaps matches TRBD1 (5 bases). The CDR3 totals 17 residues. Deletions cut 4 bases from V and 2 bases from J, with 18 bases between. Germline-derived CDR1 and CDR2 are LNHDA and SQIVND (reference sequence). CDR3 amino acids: CASSSPGSGIGNQPQHF. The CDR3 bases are TGTGCCAGTAGTAGCCCCGGTTCAGGGATTGGCAATCAGCCCCAGCATTTT.

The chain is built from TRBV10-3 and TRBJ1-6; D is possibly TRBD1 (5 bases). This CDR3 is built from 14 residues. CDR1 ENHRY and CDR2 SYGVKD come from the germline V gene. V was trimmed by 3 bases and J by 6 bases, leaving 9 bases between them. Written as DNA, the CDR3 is TGTGCCATCAGTGAAACAGGTTTTAATTCACCCCTCCACTTT. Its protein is CAISETGFNSPLHF.

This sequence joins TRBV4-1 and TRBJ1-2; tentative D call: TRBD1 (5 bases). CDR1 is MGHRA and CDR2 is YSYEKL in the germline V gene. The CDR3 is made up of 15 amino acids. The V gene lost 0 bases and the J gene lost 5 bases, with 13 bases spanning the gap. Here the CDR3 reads CASSQEEGLGYGYTF. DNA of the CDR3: TGCGCCAGCAGCCAAGAGGAGGGGCTCGGGTATGGCTACACCTTC.

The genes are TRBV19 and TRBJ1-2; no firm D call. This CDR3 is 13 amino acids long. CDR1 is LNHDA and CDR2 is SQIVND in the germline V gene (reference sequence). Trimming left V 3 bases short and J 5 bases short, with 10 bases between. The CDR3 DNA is TGTGCCAGTAGTATTCAGGCAGTATATGGCTACACCTTC. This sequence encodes CASSIQAVYGYTF. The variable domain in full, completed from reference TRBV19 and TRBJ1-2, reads DGGITQSPKYLFRKEGQNVTLSCEQNLNHDAMYWYRQDPGQGLRLIYYSQIVNDFQKGDIAEGYSVSREKKESFPLTVTSAQKNPTAFYLCASSIQAVYGYTFGSGTRLTVV.

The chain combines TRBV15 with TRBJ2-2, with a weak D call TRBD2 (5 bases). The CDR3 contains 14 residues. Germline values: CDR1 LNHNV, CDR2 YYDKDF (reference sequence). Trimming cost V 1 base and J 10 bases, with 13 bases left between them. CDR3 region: CATSRAFTGEELFF. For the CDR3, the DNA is TGTGCCACCAGCAGAGCTTTTACCGGGGAGGAGCTGTTTTTT.

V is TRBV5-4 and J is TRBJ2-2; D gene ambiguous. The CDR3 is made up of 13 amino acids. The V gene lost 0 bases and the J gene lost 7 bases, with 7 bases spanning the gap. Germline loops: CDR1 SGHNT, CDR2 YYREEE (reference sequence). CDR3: CASSLDFDGELFF. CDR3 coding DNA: TGTGCCAGCAGCTTGGACTTTGACGGGGAGCTGTTTTTT.

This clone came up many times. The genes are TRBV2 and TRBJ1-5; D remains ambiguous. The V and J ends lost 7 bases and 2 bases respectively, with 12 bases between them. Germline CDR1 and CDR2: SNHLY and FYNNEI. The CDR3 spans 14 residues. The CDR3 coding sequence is TGTGCCAGCAATCTCCCCGGGGGCAATCAGCCCCAGCATTTT. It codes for CASNLPGGNQPQHF.

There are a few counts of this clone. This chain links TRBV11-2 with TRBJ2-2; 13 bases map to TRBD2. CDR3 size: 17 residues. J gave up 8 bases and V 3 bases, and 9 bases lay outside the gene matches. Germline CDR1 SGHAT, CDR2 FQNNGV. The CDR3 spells CASSFSRTSGSLGELFF. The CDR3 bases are TGTGCCAGCAGCTTTTCCCGGACTAGCGGGAGTCTGGGGGAGCTGTTTTTT.

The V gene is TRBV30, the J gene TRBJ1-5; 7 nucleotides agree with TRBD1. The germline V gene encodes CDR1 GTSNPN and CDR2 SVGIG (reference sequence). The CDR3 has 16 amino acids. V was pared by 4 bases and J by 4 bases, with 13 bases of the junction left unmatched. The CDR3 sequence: CAWNLILTGENQPQHF. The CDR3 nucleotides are TGTGCCTGGAACCTAATTTTAACAGGGGAAAATCAGCCCCAGCATTTT.

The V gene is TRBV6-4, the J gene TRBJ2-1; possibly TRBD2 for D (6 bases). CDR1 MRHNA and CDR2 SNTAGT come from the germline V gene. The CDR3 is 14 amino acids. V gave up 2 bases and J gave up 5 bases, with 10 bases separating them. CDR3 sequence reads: CASSDGTSNNEQFF. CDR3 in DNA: TGTGCCAGCAGTGACGGGACTTCTAACAATGAGCAGTTCTTC.

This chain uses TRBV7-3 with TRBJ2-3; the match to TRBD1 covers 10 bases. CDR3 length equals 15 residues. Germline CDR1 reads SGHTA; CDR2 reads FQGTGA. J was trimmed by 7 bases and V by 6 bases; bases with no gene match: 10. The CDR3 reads CASRAGQGRSNTQYF. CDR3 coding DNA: TGTGCCAGCAGGGCGGGACAGGGGCGTTCAAATACGCAGTATTTT.

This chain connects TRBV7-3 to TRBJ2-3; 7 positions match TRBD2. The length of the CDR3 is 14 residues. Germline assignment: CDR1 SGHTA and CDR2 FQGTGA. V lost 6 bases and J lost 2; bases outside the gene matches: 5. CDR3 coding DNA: TGTGCCAGCAGTCCGGGAGGAGCCACAGATACGCAGTATTTT. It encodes CASSPGGATDTQYF.

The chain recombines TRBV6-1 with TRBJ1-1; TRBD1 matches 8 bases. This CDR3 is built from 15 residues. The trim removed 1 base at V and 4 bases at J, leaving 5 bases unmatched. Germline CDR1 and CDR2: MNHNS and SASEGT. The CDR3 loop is CASSEVQGGGTEAFF. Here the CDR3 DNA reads TGTGCCAGCAGTGAAGTACAGGGGGGAGGCACTGAAGCTTTCTTT.

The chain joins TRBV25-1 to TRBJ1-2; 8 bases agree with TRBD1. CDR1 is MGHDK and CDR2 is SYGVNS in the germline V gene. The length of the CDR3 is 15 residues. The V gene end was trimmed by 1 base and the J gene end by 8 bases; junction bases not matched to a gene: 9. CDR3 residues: CASSELRQGAVGYTF. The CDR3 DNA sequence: TGTGCCAGCAGTGAATTAAGGCAGGGGGCAGTAGGCTACACCTTC.

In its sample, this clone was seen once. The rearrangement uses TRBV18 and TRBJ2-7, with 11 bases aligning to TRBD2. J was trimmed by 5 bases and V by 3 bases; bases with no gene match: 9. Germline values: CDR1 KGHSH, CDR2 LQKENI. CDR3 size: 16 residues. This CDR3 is CASSPSSGRRGNEQYF. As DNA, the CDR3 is TGTGCCAGCTCACCTTCTAGCGGGAGGAGGGGTAACGAGCAGTACTTC.

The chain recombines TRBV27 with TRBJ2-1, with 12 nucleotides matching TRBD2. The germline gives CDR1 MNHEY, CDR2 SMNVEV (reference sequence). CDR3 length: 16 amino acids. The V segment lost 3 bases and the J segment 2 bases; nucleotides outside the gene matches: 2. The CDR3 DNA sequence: TGTGCCAGCAGTTTTTGGACTAGCGGGACCTACAATGAGCAGTTCTTC. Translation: CASSFWTSGTYNEQFF.

CDR3 bases: TGCGCCAGCAGCTCCCAGGGAGGGATTTACGAGCAGTACTTC. Protein: CASSSQGGIYEQYF. The chain joins TRBV5-1 to TRBJ2-7, with 7 nucleotides matching TRBD2. This CDR3 has 14 residues. The germline V gene encodes CDR1 SGHRS and CDR2 YFSETQ. J was trimmed by 4 bases and V by 3 bases; bases with no gene match: 7.

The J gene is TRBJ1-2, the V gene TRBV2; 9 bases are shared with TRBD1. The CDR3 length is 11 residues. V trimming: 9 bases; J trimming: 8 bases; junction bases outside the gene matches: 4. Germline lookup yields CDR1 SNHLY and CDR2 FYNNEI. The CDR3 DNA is TGTGCCAGGGGACAGGGAGACGGCTACACCTTC. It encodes CARGQGDGYTF.

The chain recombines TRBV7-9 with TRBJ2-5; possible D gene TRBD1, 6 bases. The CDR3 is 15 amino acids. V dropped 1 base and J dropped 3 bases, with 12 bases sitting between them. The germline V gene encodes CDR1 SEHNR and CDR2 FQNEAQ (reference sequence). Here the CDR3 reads CASSLGGQAKETQYF. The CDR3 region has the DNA TGTGCCAGCAGCTTAGGGGGGCAGGCCAAAGAGACCCAGTACTTC.